These 21 T cell receptor beta chains came from one sample sequenced in a study of blood T cells in healthy people across ages. Combining a sample-barcoded 5' primer with a J-beta primer mix, a second PCR ran for 7 to 11 cycles. From the 5' RACE reads, TCRdb called clonotypes with MiXCR, one entry per CDR3 protein. The sample has 750,000 to 1,000,000 distinct CDR3 sequences; 25% to 35% are singletons. These data also formed part of another study, on T cells of mothers and their children.

The sequenced material came from blood. The receptors were gathered from a woman in her forties in good health.

This clonotype has a single count. The CDR3 carries no conserved terminal phenylalanine or tryptophan, so it likely arises from a read error. J is TRBJ1-2 and V is TRBV4-2; D may be TRBD1 (5 bases). Germline V gene lookup returns CDR1 LGHNA and CDR2 YNFKEQ. V was pared by 1 base and J by 5 bases, with 17 bases between. This CDR3 has 16 residues. CDR3 sequence (DNA): TGTGCCAGCAGCCAAGTCACGGCTCGAGAGGGGTATGGCTACACCATC. Translated: CASSQVTAREGYGYTI.

The CDR3 is CAWSVKTGSEQYF. DNA of the CDR3: TGTGCCTGGAGTGTAAAGACAGGGAGCGAGCAGTATTTT. This chain connects TRBV30 to TRBJ2-3, with 7 bases that match TRBD1. V shed 0 bases and J 11 bases; nucleotides not matched to a gene: 8. Germline V CDR1 and CDR2: GTSNPN, SVGIG (reference sequence). This CDR3 comprises 13 residues.

The CDR3 region has the DNA TGTGCCAGCAGTTCTCCGGGACTAGAAAACATTCAGTACTTC. Encoded protein: CASSSPGLENIQYF. The V gene is TRBV28, the J gene TRBJ2-4; 8 bases map to TRBD2. V lost 4 bases to trimming and J lost 5 bases; unmatched junction nucleotides: 4. The CDR3 is 14 residues long. Looked up from germline, CDR1 is MDHEN and CDR2 is SYDVKM. The variable domain in full, with the rest retrieved from reference TRBV28 and TRBJ2-4, is DVKVTQSSRYLVKRTGEKVFLECVQDMDHENMFWYRQDPGLGLRLIYFSYDVKMKEKGDIPEGYSVSREKKERFSLILESASTNQTSMYLCASSSPGLENIQYFGAGTRLSVL.

This clonotype was detected many times. V gene TRBV9 combines with J gene TRBJ2-7, with a possible D match to TRBD2 (5 bases). V lost 4 bases and J 6 bases, leaving 14 bases between the germline ends. The length of the CDR3 is 13 residues. The V gene's germline CDR1 is SGDLS and CDR2 YYNGEE. Here the CDR3 DNA reads TGTGCCAGCAGCCCCCGAGGGATGTTCGAGCAGTACTTC. It codes for CASSPRGMFEQYF. Complete variable domain (other parts from reference TRBV9 and TRBJ2-7): DSGVTQTPKHLITATGQRVTLRCSPRSGDLSVYWYQQSLDQGLQFLIQYYNGEERAKGNILERFSAQQFPDLHSELNLSSLELGDSALYFCASSPRGMFEQYFGPGTRLTVT.

This chain joins TRBV6-2 or TRBV6-3 and TRBJ2-4; D may be TRBD2 (6 bases). Trimming removed 8 bases from V and 14 bases from J, with 16 bases in between. There are 11 residues in the CDR3. Germline CDR1 MNHEY, CDR2 SVGEGT. Written as DNA, the CDR3 is TGTGCCAGCTCCGGACGCGGGGTGGAGTACTTC. It encodes CASSGRGVEYF.

The chain is built from TRBV6-5 and TRBJ2-3; 11 bases line up with TRBD1. CDR3 length equals 16 residues. The germline V gene encodes CDR1 MNHEY and CDR2 SVGAGI. The V gene end was trimmed by 6 bases and the J gene end by 4 bases; junction bases not matched to a gene: 9. The CDR3, as DNA: TGTGCCAGCAGCAACTTGGGACAGGGGGTAGCAGATACGCAGTATTTT. Its protein is CASSNLGQGVADTQYF.

In this sample, this clonotype turned up a few times. The chain joins TRBV4-1 to TRBJ2-7; 14 nucleotides match TRBD2. The trim removed 4 bases at V and 4 bases at J, leaving 9 bases unmatched. Germline V lookup: CDR1 MGHRA, CDR2 YSYEKL. This CDR3 is built from 17 residues. CDR3 in DNA: TGCGCCAGCAGCCGATTACCCGGACTAGCGGGGGGTTACGAGCAGTACTTC. It translates to CASSRLPGLAGGYEQYF.

This sequence joins TRBV11-2 and TRBJ2-2, with TRBD2 matching over 11 bases. CDR1 and CDR2 (germline): SGHAT, FQNNGV. Unmatched junction bases numbered 16, after V lost 2 bases and J lost 5 bases. CDR3 length: 20 amino acids. CDR3 loop: CASSLFSAGRRLAGTGELFF. CDR3 sequence (DNA): TGTGCCAGCAGCTTATTCTCCGCCGGGAGAAGACTAGCGGGGACCGGGGAGCTGTTTTTT. Together with reference TRBV11-2 and TRBJ2-2, the CDR3 gives the full variable domain: EAGVAQSPRYKIIEKRQSVAFWCNPISGHATLYWYQQILGQGPKLLIQFQNNGVVDDSQLPKDRFSAERLKGVDSTLKIQPAKLEDSAVYLCASSLFSAGRRLAGTGELFFGEGSRLTVL.

In regard to this clonotype: A single base separates this from a much larger clone, so it may be a read error. V usage is TRBV10-3 and J usage is TRBJ2-3; perhaps TRBD1 as D (5 bases). This CDR3 comprises 13 residues. CDR1 is ENHRY and CDR2 is SYGVKD in the germline V gene. CDR3 in DNA: TGTGCCACCAGGACACCAAGCACAGATACGCGGTATTTT. It translates to CATRTPSTDTRYF.

A single count supports this clonotype. The rearrangement links TRBV6-6 to TRBJ1-6; TRBD1 matches at 7 bases. V lost 3 bases and J lost 5; bases outside the gene matches: 4. The CDR3 totals 15 residues. Germline V gene data show CDR1 as MNHNY and CDR2 as SVGAGI (reference sequence). CDR3 sequence (DNA): TGTGCCAGCAGTTATCACAGGGGAGATAATTCACCCCTCCACTTT. Protein: CASSYHRGDNSPLHF.

This clonotype was recorded a few times. The J gene is TRBJ2-2, the V gene TRBV7-2; the D gene could be TRBD1 or TRBD2 (6 bases each). The CDR3 extends over 16 amino acids. Germline V gene lookup returns CDR1 SGHTA and CDR2 FQGNSA. V was pared by 1 base and J by 5 bases, with 14 bases between. The DNA of the CDR3 is TGTGCCAGCAGCTTAGTGGCGGGAAGGGGGACCGGGGAGCTGTTTTTT. Encoded protein: CASSLVAGRGTGELFF.

The gene calls are TRBV5-1 and TRBJ1-2; 9 bases map to TRBD1. The CDR3 totals 15 residues. V was pared by 0 bases and J by 4 bases, with 4 bases of the junction left unmatched. Germline CDR1 and CDR2: SGHRS and YFSETQ. CDR3 sequence (DNA): TGCGCCAGCAGCTTGGCCCCGGGACAGGGCTATGGCTACACCTTC. This codes for CASSLAPGQGYGYTF.

This clonotype was recorded many times. The V gene is TRBV9, the J gene TRBJ2-1; 14 positions agree with TRBD2. The CDR3 is 16 amino acids. CDR1 is SGDLS, CDR2 YYNGEE, per germline. The ends lost 3 bases at V and 5 bases at J; junction bases unmatched: 4. The CDR3 sequence: CASSGRLAGGHNEQFF. The DNA for the CDR3 is TGTGCCAGCAGCGGGAGACTAGCGGGGGGGCACAATGAGCAGTTCTTC.

The chain employs TRBV28 and TRBJ1-2, with unresolved D. Germline V lookup: CDR1 MDHEN, CDR2 SYDVKM. Trimming cost V 7 bases and J 3 bases, with 9 bases left between them. The CDR3 contains 12 residues. In DNA form, the CDR3 reads TGTGCCAGCATAACAACAGACTATGGCTACACCTTC. It translates to CASITTDYGYTF.

The chain recombines TRBV20-1 with TRBJ1-1; D is undetermined. V lost 8 bases and J 5 bases, leaving 21 bases between the germline ends. The germline gives CDR1 DFQATT, CDR2 SNEGSKA (reference sequence). The CDR3 length is 14 residues. The CDR3 sequence: CSIPDGPRGTEAFF. Written as DNA, the CDR3 is TGCAGTATCCCCGACGGGCCCCGAGGGACTGAAGCTTTCTTT.

This clonotype was recorded at least ten times. J is TRBJ2-4 and V is TRBV20-1, with 8 bases that match TRBD1. The ends lost 2 bases at V and 0 bases at J; junction bases unmatched: 12. CDR3 length: 18 amino acids. Germline V gene data show CDR1 as DFQATT and CDR2 as SNEGSKA (reference sequence). The CDR3 bases are TGCAGTGCTAGAAGCAGGGGGCCTTATAATCTAGCCAAAAACATTCAGTACTTC. Translating it yields CSARSRGPYNLAKNIQYF.

As regards this clonotype: A much larger clonotype is one base distant, so this may be a read error. The rearrangement links TRBV7-2 to TRBJ2-7; the D call may be TRBD1 or TRBD2 (5 bases each). The CDR3 sequence is 17 residues long. CDR1 is SGHTA and CDR2 is FQGNSA in the germline V gene. The CDR3 protein is CAGSPPKVGVTSYEQYF. In nucleotides, the CDR3 is TGTGCCGGCAGCCCCCCCAAAGTGGGGGTAACCTCCTACGAGCAGTACTTC.

Many counts were recorded for this clonotype. The chain employs TRBV9 and TRBJ2-7; a weak D match, TRBD1 (5 bases). The germline CDR1 and CDR2 sequences are SGDLS and YYNGEE. Trimming pared 3 bases from V and 0 bases from J, leaving 10 bases between. CDR3 size: 14 residues. For the CDR3, the DNA is TGTGCCAGCAGCGCCAATGGGGCCTCCTACGAGCAGTACTTC. This encodes CASSANGASYEQYF.

This sequence joins TRBV25-1 and TRBJ2-7, with TRBD1 matching 8 bases. The CDR3 is made up of 14 amino acids. V gave up 6 bases and J gave up 4 bases; unmatched junction bases: 8. CDR1 is MGHDK and CDR2 is SYGVNS in the germline V gene. The CDR3 loop reads CASRMGTGQYEQYF. Here the CDR3 DNA reads TGTGCCAGCAGAATGGGGACAGGACAATACGAGCAGTACTTC.

As to this clonotype: This may be a read error: a much more frequent sequence differs by one nucleotide. The J gene is TRBJ2-7, the V gene TRBV20-1, with TRBD1 identical over 10 bases. CDR3 size: 16 residues. Unmatched junction bases numbered 8, after V lost 0 bases and J lost 3 bases. Germline CDR1 reads DFQATT; CDR2 reads SNEGSKA (reference sequence). CDR3 region: CSARDMLWTGGYEQYF. CDR3 bases: TGCAGTGCTAGAGATATGCTCTGGACAGGGGGCTACGAGCAGTACTTC.

The chain combines TRBV28 with TRBJ1-1, with 12 bases aligning to TRBD1. The CDR3 extends over 17 amino acids. Per germline, CDR1 MDHEN and CDR2 SYDVKM. The J segment lost 3 bases and the V segment lost 7 bases, leaving 12 bases of the junction unmatched. CDR3 sequence (DNA): TGTGCCAGCACCCATCGGGACAGGGGGCGGTGGGACACTGAAGCTTTCTTT. It encodes CASTHRDRGRWDTEAFF.